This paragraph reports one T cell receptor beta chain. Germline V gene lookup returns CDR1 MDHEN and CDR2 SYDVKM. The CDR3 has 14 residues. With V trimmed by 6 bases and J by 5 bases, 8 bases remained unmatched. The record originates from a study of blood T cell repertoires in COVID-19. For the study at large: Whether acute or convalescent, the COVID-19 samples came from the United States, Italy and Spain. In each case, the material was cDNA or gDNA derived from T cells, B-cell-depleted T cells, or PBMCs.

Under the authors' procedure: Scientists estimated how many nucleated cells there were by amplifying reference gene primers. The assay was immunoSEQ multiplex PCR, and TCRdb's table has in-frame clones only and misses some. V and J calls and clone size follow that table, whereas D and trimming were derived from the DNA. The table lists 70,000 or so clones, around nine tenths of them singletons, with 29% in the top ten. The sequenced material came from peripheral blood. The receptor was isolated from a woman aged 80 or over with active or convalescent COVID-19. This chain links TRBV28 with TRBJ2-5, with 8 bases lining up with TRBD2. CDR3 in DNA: TGTGCCAGCAGAATACTCGGGGGGGCGGAGACCCAGTACTTC. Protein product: CASRILGGAETQYF. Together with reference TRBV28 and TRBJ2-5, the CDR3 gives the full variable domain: DVKVTQSSRYLVKRTGEKVFLECVQDMDHENMFWYRQDPGLGLRLIYFSYDVKMKEKGDIPEGYSVSREKKERFSLILESASTNQTSMYLCASRILGGAETQYFGPGTRLLVL.